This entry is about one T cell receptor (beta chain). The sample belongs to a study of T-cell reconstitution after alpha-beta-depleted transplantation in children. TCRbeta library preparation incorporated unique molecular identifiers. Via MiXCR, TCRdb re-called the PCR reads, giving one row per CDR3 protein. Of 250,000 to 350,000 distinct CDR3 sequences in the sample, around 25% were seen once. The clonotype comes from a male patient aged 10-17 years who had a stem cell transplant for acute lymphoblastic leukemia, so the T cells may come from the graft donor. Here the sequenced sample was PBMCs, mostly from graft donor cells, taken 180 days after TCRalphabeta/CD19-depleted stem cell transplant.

The chain's CDR3 is CSARSRGANYGYTF. In nucleotides, the CDR3 is TGCAGTGCTAGGAGTAGGGGGGCTAACTATGGCTACACCTTC. The rearrangement links TRBV20-1 to TRBJ1-2, with D possibly being TRBD1 (6 bases). Trimming took off 3 bases at V and 0 bases at J, with 11 bases between the two ends. CDR3 length: 14 residues. CDR1 and CDR2 from the germline V gene are DFQATT and SNEGSKA (reference sequence).